This T cell receptor (beta chain) was profiled in a study of cytomegalovirus exposure and HLA in healthy donors. Unrecorded immune exposures were likely, despite nominal health at sampling. The CDR3 length is 15 residues. Germline V gene sequence: CDR1 SGHDT, CDR2 YYEEEE. Trimming took 3 bases from V and 0 from J, leaving 10 bases between them. Primers included in the PCR were 60 Vbeta and 13 Jbeta primers. Measured with immunoSEQ multiplex PCR; TCRdb has only the in-frame clones, and not every one. The listing contains 110,000 to 150,000 clones. The chain carries TRBV5-6 and TRBJ1-5, with TRBD1 as a possible D gene (6 bases). Sequencing was carried out using PBMCs. This TCR derives from a male donor in good health and CMV-seronegative. CDR3 sequence (DNA): TGTGCCAGCAGCTCCGGACAGCCTAGCAATCAGCCCCAGCATTTT. It codes for CASSSGQPSNQPQHF.